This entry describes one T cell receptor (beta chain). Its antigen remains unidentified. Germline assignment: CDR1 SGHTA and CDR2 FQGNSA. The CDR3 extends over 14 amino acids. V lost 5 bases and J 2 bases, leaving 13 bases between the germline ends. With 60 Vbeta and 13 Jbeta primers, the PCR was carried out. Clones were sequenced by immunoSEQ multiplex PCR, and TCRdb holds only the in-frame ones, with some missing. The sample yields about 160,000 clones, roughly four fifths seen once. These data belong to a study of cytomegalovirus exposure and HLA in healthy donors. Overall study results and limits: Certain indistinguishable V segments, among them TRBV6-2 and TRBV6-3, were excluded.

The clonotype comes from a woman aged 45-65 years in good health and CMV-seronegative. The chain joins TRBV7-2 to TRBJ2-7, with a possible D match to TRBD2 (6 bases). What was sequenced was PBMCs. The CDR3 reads CASSQGAGPYEQYF. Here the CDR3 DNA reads TGTGCCAGCAGCCAAGGAGCGGGCCCCTACGAGCAGTACTTC.